Presented here are 30 T cell receptor beta chains from one specimen sequenced in a study of CD8+CD57+ T cells in acquired aplastic anemia. CDR3 and TCR beta VDJ profiling relied on genomic DNA as the template. TCRdb used MiXCR to reprocess the reads, holding one entry per CDR3 protein. This repertoire shows approximately 200,000 distinct CDR3 sequences, around 60% found once; its top ten account for 25% to 30%. Input material: sorted CD4+, CD8+, or CD8+CD57+ T cells (not recorded which) from PBMCs. The receptor source for this set is a human donor in good health.

Of note for this clonotype: At one boundary the junction diverges from the germline segment, which might be a read error. The gene calls are TRBV27 and TRBJ1-1; a possible D gene is TRBD1 (5 bases). The CDR3 has 14 residues. The germline V gene has CDR1 MNHEY and CDR2 SMNVEV (reference sequence). The CDR3 sequence: CASSFQGASGEASF. Written as DNA, the CDR3 is TGTGCCAGCAGTTTTCAAGGGGCGTCGGGTGAAGCTTCCTTT.

This clonotype was counted between two and nine times. J is TRBJ2-7 and V is TRBV7-8; a weak D match, TRBD2 (7 bases). Germline V gives CDR1 SGHVS, CDR2 FQNEAQ. The CDR3 spans 15 residues. Trimming removed 3 bases from V and 0 bases from J, with 12 bases in between. CDR3 protein: CASSLGGGFSYEQYF. Here the CDR3 DNA reads TGTGCCAGCAGCTTGGGAGGGGGGTTCTCCTACGAGCAGTACTTC.

Concerning this clonotype: A read error is possible here, since a much larger clone lies one base away. The genes are TRBV6-1 and TRBJ2-1; D unresolved. The ends were cut back, 8 bases at V and 0 bases at J, with 14 bases in the middle. The CDR3 is made up of 15 amino acids. Germline assignment: CDR1 MNHNS and CDR2 SASEGT. The CDR3 nucleotides are TGTGCCAGCCGTGTATACAGCAGCTCCTACAATGAGCAGTTCTTC. Amino acid sequence: CASRVYSSSYNEQFF.

The genes are TRBV19 and TRBJ2-5, with D maybe TRBD1 (6 bases). Deletions cut 5 bases from V and 2 bases from J, with 18 bases between. The CDR3 contains 16 residues. CDR1 and CDR2 from the germline V gene are LNHDA and SQIVND (reference sequence). The DNA for the CDR3 is TGTGCCAGTAGTTCCTCCGGGACACCCCTTCAAGAGACCCAGTACTTC. Its translation: CASSSSGTPLQETQYF.

The chain uses TRBV20-1 and TRBJ2-7, with TRBD1 as a possible D gene (5 bases). The V and J ends lost 3 bases and 6 bases respectively, with 15 bases between them. From germline, CDR1 is DFQATT and CDR2 SNEGSKA (reference sequence). The CDR3 runs to 13 residues. For the CDR3, the DNA is TGCAGTGCTAGTCCCATGGGAAGGGGCGAGCAGTACTTC. Its translation is CSASPMGRGEQYF.

This chain uses TRBV12-3 or TRBV12-4 with TRBJ2-2, with D perhaps TRBD1 (7 bases). V lost 5 bases, J lost 1 base, and 11 bases lay in between. CDR3 length: 15 residues. The DNA of the CDR3 is TGTGCCAGCAGTGGGGGGACAGAGAACACCGGGGAGCTGTTTTTT. It codes for CASSGGTENTGELFF.

The chain links TRBV20-1 to TRBJ2-7, with TRBD1 matching 11 bases. Per germline, CDR1 DFQATT and CDR2 SNEGSKA (reference sequence). J gave up 5 bases and V 3 bases, and 6 bases lay outside the gene matches. CDR3 length: 14 residues. The CDR3 loop reads CSASLDRGQDEQYF. CDR3 in DNA: TGCAGTGCTAGCCTGGACAGGGGGCAGGACGAGCAGTACTTC.

The chain has TRBV2 and TRBJ2-7; 10 bases agree with TRBD1. Germline CDR1 SNHLY, CDR2 FYNNEI. V was pared by 6 bases and J by 4 bases, with 9 bases of the junction left unmatched. The CDR3 has 15 residues. The CDR3 sequence is CASSLGGTGDYEQYF. In DNA, the CDR3 is TGTGCCAGCAGCTTAGGGGGGACAGGGGATTACGAGCAGTACTTC.

The chain couples TRBV5-1 to TRBJ2-3; D may correspond to TRBD1 or TRBD2 (5 bases each). There are 14 residues in the CDR3. Germline values: CDR1 SGHRS, CDR2 YFSETQ. V lost 0 bases and J lost 4, with 9 bases in between. In DNA, the CDR3 is TGCGCCAGCAGCTTGGGGGGGTTTCCAGATACGCAGTATTTT. Protein: CASSLGGFPDTQYF.

The rearrangement joins TRBV5-1 to TRBJ1-1; the D is unclear. Trimming took 2 bases from V and 1 from J, leaving 6 bases between them. Per germline, CDR1 SGHRS and CDR2 YFSETQ. This CDR3 region has 13 residues. The CDR3 here is CASSLAENTEAFF. The CDR3, as DNA: TGCGCCAGCAGCTTAGCGGAGAACACTGAAGCTTTCTTT.

This clonotype showed up many times. CDR3 in amino acids: CASSSTPGRDGYTGELFF. DNA for the CDR3: TGTGCCAGCAGCTCAACCCCGGGGCGCGATGGGTACACCGGGGAGCTGTTTTTT. This rearrangement joins TRBV11-3 to TRBJ2-2, with D perhaps TRBD1 or TRBD2 (5 bases each). CDR1 and CDR2 (germline): SGHNT, YENEEA. This CDR3 comprises 18 residues. Trimming pared 4 bases from V and 3 bases from J, leaving 21 bases between.

This clonotype appeared a single time. The chain is built from TRBV15 and TRBJ2-7; 7 bases agree with TRBD1. The trim removed 3 bases at V and 1 base at J, leaving 6 bases unmatched. The CDR3 has 15 amino acids. CDR1 and CDR2 (germline): LNHNV, YYDKDF (reference sequence). The CDR3 loop reads CATSRGTASSYEQYF. DNA for the CDR3: TGTGCCACCAGCAGGGGGACAGCATCGTCCTACGAGCAGTACTTC.

The CDR3, as DNA: TGTGCCAGTAGTATGGGAGTAGCGGGAGCCCCTACTTACGAGCAGTACTTC. This codes for CASSMGVAGAPTYEQYF. The J gene is TRBJ2-7, the V gene TRBV7-9, with TRBD2 identical over 9 bases. CDR3 length: 17 residues. Per germline, CDR1 SEHNR and CDR2 FQNEAQ (reference sequence). V lost 9 bases, J lost 4 bases, and 19 bases stayed unmatched.

The chain uses TRBV15 and TRBJ2-5; 8 nucleotides agree with TRBD1. CDR1 is LNHNV and CDR2 is YYDKDF in the germline V gene (reference sequence). CDR3 length: 13 amino acids. The junction had 4 bases not matched to a gene; V was cut back by 5 bases and J by 5 bases. The DNA of the CDR3 is TGTGCCACCAGCGGGAACAGGGGGGAGACCCAGTACTTC. Translated: CATSGNRGETQYF.

A word on this clonotype: Lacking the conserved final phenylalanine or tryptophan, this CDR3 likely reflects a read error. Because the CDR3's place on the DNA is in doubt, the DNA is left out and the CDR3 is given as listed by TCRdb. CDR3 region: CASSSFSDGNTEALL. This chain links TRBV9 with TRBJ1-1. The CDR3 comprises 15 residues, both ends counted. Germline loops: CDR1 SGDLS, CDR2 YYNGEE.

On this clonotype itself: Relative to the germline gene, one junction end is altered; a read error may explain this. The chain employs TRBV10-3 and TRBJ2-1; D unclear. The CDR3 length is 14 residues. Germline CDR1 reads ENHRY; CDR2 reads SYGVKD. For the CDR3, the DNA is TGTGCCACCATTTTAGGCGGCTCCTACAATGAGCGGTTCTTC. Its translation is CATILGGSYNERFF.

This clonotype was seen more than once but under ten times. The genes are TRBV7-9 and TRBJ2-1; D possibly corresponds to TRBD2 (6 bases). V shed 8 bases and J shed 8 bases, with 22 bases lying between them. Per the germline V gene, CDR1 is SEHNR and CDR2 is FQNEAQ (reference sequence). This CDR3 comprises 15 residues. In DNA, the CDR3 is TGTGCCAGCGGGCGGGACTCCGGTTTAAAAGATGAGCAGTTCTTC. This translates into CASGRDSGLKDEQFF.

There are a few counts of this clonotype. This chain connects TRBV5-1 to TRBJ1-2; 9 nucleotides align to TRBD1. This CDR3 has 15 amino acids. J gave up 8 bases and V 0 bases, and 8 bases lay outside the gene matches. The germline V gene encodes CDR1 SGHRS and CDR2 YFSETQ. The CDR3 DNA is TGCGCCAGCAGCTTGGGATTGACAGGGGGTCGAGGCTACACCTTC. Protein sequence: CASSLGLTGGRGYTF. The variable domain in full, with the rest retrieved from reference TRBV5-1 and TRBJ1-2, is KAGVTQTPRYLIKTRGQQVTLSCSPISGHRSVSWYQQTPGQGLQFLFEYFSETQRNKGNFPGRFSGRQFSNSRSEMNVSTLELGDSALYLCASSLGLTGGRGYTFGSGTRLTVV.

This clonotype occurred a few times. The chain combines TRBV19 with TRBJ2-7; TRBD2 matches 10 bases. The CDR3 length is 16 residues. V shed 6 bases and J 6 bases; nucleotides not matched to a gene: 14. Germline-derived CDR1 and CDR2 are LNHDA and SQIVND (reference sequence). CDR3 sequence reads: CASSPHGAGGPSEQYF. As DNA, the CDR3 is TGTGCCAGTAGCCCCCACGGAGCGGGAGGGCCCAGCGAGCAGTACTTC.

This clonotype was seen at least ten times. The chain uses TRBV3-1 and TRBJ2-7; 9 bases line up with TRBD1. Germline-derived CDR1 and CDR2 are LGHDT and YNNKEL (reference sequence). The junction had 4 bases not matched to a gene; V was cut back by 5 bases and J by 2 bases. The CDR3 length is 14 residues. The CDR3 DNA reads as TGTGCCAGCAGCATGGGACAGGGCGCCTACGAGCAGTACTTC. Protein: CASSMGQGAYEQYF.

The chain couples TRBV20-1 to TRBJ1-1; 9 bases agree with TRBD1. Germline V lookup: CDR1 DFQATT, CDR2 SNEGSKA (reference sequence). The length of the CDR3 is 16 residues. Trimming removed 6 bases from V and 6 bases from J; junction bases left unmatched: 17. CDR3 sequence: CSAPGGGGQGVAEAFF. The CDR3 DNA sequence: TGCAGTGCCCCTGGGGGGGGGGGACAGGGCGTAGCTGAAGCTTTCTTT.

V gene TRBV20-1 combines with J gene TRBJ2-1; no firm D call. The germline V and J ends were trimmed by 0 bases and 8 bases, with 8 bases remaining between them. The CDR3 runs 12 residues. Germline V lookup: CDR1 DFQATT, CDR2 SNEGSKA (reference sequence). The chain's CDR3 is CSARDLRYEQFF. DNA of the CDR3: TGCAGTGCTAGAGATTTACGGTATGAGCAGTTCTTC.

The chain joins TRBV4-1 to TRBJ2-3, with 8 bases aligning to TRBD2. The CDR3 runs to 16 residues. J lost 4 bases, V lost 2 bases, and 8 bases had no gene match. CDR1 and CDR2 from the germline V gene are MGHRA and YSYEKL. The CDR3 DNA reads TGCGCCAGCAGCCAATATCTTCCCGGGGGGGCAGATACGCAGTATTTT. Protein sequence: CASSQYLPGGADTQYF.

The chain carries TRBV2 and TRBJ2-1; D possibly corresponds to TRBD1 (5 bases). This CDR3 is 14 amino acids long. The germline CDR1 and CDR2 sequences are SNHLY and FYNNEI. Trimming took 4 bases from V and 7 from J, leaving 14 bases between them. The CDR3 here is CASSVGALANEQFF. The DNA for the CDR3 is TGTGCCAGCAGTGTAGGGGCTTTGGCTAATGAGCAGTTCTTC.

This chain's CDR3 is CATSNPGGTDTQYF. CDR3 DNA: TGTGCCACCAGTAATCCAGGGGGTACAGATACGCAGTATTTT. The chain carries TRBV24-1 and TRBJ2-3; 7 nucleotides line up with TRBD1. The CDR3 consists of 14 residues. V lost 6 bases to trimming and J lost 3 bases; unmatched junction nucleotides: 5. The germline gives CDR1 KGHDR, CDR2 SFDVKD.

Comments on this clonotype: The junction and the germline gene differ at one end; a read error may be behind it. J is TRBJ1-4 and V is TRBV2; unclear D gene. The germline CDR1 and CDR2 sequences are SNHLY and FYNNEI. This CDR3 has 14 amino acids. DNA for the CDR3: TGTGCCAGCAGCGTCGGGGATAGCGGTGAAAAGCTGTTTTTT. This codes for CASSVGDSGEKLFF.

This chain joins TRBV12-3 or TRBV12-4 and TRBJ2-3; no firm D call. The CDR3 contains 11 residues. V shed 5 bases and J shed 6 bases, with 6 bases lying between them. This CDR3 is CASSALDTQYF. DNA of the CDR3: TGTGCCAGCAGTGCGCTGGATACGCAGTATTTT.

Many counts were recorded for this clonotype. The chain has TRBV15 and TRBJ1-5; 9 bases match TRBD1. The CDR3 runs 18 residues. Per the germline V gene, CDR1 is LNHNV and CDR2 is YYDKDF (reference sequence). V dropped 0 bases and J dropped 6; count of bases not matched to a gene: 12. This CDR3 is CATSRDSNTGTGSQPQHF. The CDR3 DNA reads TGTGCCACCAGCAGAGACTCAAACACCGGGACAGGGAGTCAGCCCCAGCATTTT.

This clonotype was observed at least ten times. The chain is built from TRBV7-8 and TRBJ2-7; 8 nucleotides line up with TRBD2. The CDR3 is 15 amino acids. The ends lost 7 bases at V and 3 bases at J; junction bases unmatched: 11. Germline assignment: CDR1 SGHVS and CDR2 FQNEAQ. Here the CDR3 reads CASTYAAGVGYEQYF. Here the CDR3 DNA reads TGTGCCAGCACTTACGCAGCGGGAGTCGGCTACGAGCAGTACTTC.

This clonotype was observed many times. The V call is TRBV24-1, the J call TRBJ2-3, with D possibly matching TRBD1 (6 bases). The germline CDR1 and CDR2 sequences are KGHDR and SFDVKD. This CDR3 has 16 residues. Between the trimmed V and J ends, which lost 4 bases and 3 bases, there was a span of 16 bases. The CDR3 sequence: CATSETGHTITDTQYF. CDR3 DNA sequence: TGTGCCACCAGTGAGACGGGACACACTATAACAGATACGCAGTATTTT.